This T cell receptor (beta chain) came from a study of neurological immune-mediated disorders. With 5 bases removed from V and 6 bases from J, the gap between germline ends came to 14 bases. This CDR3 has 14 residues. CDR1 and CDR2 (germline): LNHNV, YYDKDF (reference sequence). The making of cDNA relied on 5'RACE with 10-nucleotide random UMIs. From 15-18 subjects, over 190 million TCR-beta sequences were obtained in each sequencing run. TCRdb reanalysed the 5' RACE reads using MiXCR and keeps one entry per CDR3 protein. The table includes 25,000 to 30,000 distinct CDR3 sequences, 9% to 15% detected once. This clonotype was counted many times. Unsorted libraries were generated from 2 million PBMCs. These cells had been stored in RNAlater at -80 C.

The rearrangement uses TRBV15 and TRBJ1-5; maybe TRBD1 (5 bases). The sequence derives from a man aged 55 to 69 in good health. The sample taken for sequencing was PBMCs. CDR3 region: CATSPQGSPQPQHF. The DNA of the CDR3 is TGTGCCACCAGCCCTCAGGGTTCCCCTCAGCCCCAGCATTTT.